A selection of T cell receptor beta chains follows, all from one sample in a study of cytomegalovirus exposure and HLA in healthy donors. This table comes from immunoSEQ multiplex PCR, and its TCRdb copy is limited to in-frame clones, with some not included. Its listing shows about 160,000 clones. Sequenced material: PBMCs. The receptors here all came from a man aged 25 to 45 in good health and CMV-seronegative. The CDR3 runs from the conserved cysteine through the conserved F or W. D genes are given only for firm matches.

>-|TRBV29-1|TRBJ2-7
CSVEDRGREYEQYF
TGCAGCGTTGAAGACAGAGGAAGAGAGTACGAGCAGTACTTC
>TRBD2|TRBV28|TRBJ2-7
CASSASGSYVYEQYF
TGTGCCAGCAGTGCCAGCGGGAGTTATGTTTACGAGCAGTACTTC
>-|TRBV11-3|TRBJ2-2
CASSPLGGIAGELFF
TGTGCCAGCAGCCCCCTGGGAGGTATAGCCGGGGAGCTGTTTTTT
>TRBD2|TRBV7-2|TRBJ2-5
CASSVLAGERETQYF
TGTGCCAGCAGCGTACTAGCGGGAGAACGAGAGACCCAGTACTTC
>-|TRBV14|TRBJ1-2
CASSPWGSGLHTSYGYTF
TGTGCCAGCAGCCCCTGGGGATCAGGGCTCCATACTTCGTATGGCTACACCTTC
>-|TRBV5-1|TRBJ2-3
CASSMEGVDTQYF
TGCGCCAGCAGCATGGAAGGGGTGGATACGCAGTATTTT
>-|TRBV7-2|TRBJ1-2
CASSLGRGETGGYTF
TGTGCCAGCAGCTTAGGCAGGGGCGAAACAGGTGGCTACACCTTC
>-|TRBV4-3|TRBJ2-7
CASSQEGGSEQYF
TGCGCCAGCAGCCAAGAGGGAGGAAGCGAGCAGTACTTC
>TRBD1|TRBV18|TRBJ1-2
CASSSQGQGVDGYTF
TGTGCCAGCTCGTCTCAGGGACAGGGGGTTGATGGCTACACCTTC
>TRBD2|TRBV10-3|TRBJ2-7
CAISDGVAGGNYEQYF
TGTGCCATCAGTGACGGGGTAGCGGGAGGAAACTACGAGCAGTACTTC
>TRBD1|TRBV30|TRBJ1-2
CAWSRTGNYGYTF
TGTGCCTGGAGCCGGACAGGGAACTATGGCTACACCTTC
>-|TRBV2|TRBJ2-2
CASSEARSGELFF
TGTGCCAGCAGTGAGGCTAGGTCCGGGGAGCTGTTTTTT
>-|TRBV7-3|TRBJ2-3
CASSPYYADTQYF
TGTGCCAGCAGCCCCTACTACGCAGATACGCAGTATTTT